This T cell receptor (beta chain) originates from a study of OX40 agonist ivuxolimab in advanced cancers. For the study at large: Melanoma, hepatocellular carcinoma, head and neck or renal cell cancer occurred in dose-escalation patients. Subjects had a mean age of about 65 years, with a range of roughly 20 to 80; roughly 80% were male.

Sequencing was performed with immunoSEQ multiplex PCR; in TCRdb, only in-frame clones are kept and a portion is missing. The sample has tens of thousands of clones; over 75% are singletons. Anyone with autoimmune disease history or systemic immunosuppression was excluded. The V and J ends lost 6 bases and 4 bases respectively, with 12 bases between them. Germline loops: CDR1 SQVTM, CDR2 ANQGSEA. The CDR3 has 12 residues. This specimen was CD4+ or CD8+ T cells sorted from blood, taken in a trial of the OX40 agonist ivuxolimab. The sequence was collected from an adult with an advanced solid tumor such as melanoma, head and neck, liver or kidney cancer. The chain couples TRBV29-1 to TRBJ1-2; no definite D call. CDR3 nucleotides: TGCAGCGTGAAAGGCCGGGGCTATGGCTACACCTTC. Protein sequence: CSVKGRGYGYTF.